This record looks at one T cell receptor beta chain sequence and its context. Its target is not known. The authors incorporated unique molecular identifiers into the TCR beta cDNA libraries. TCRdb fed the PCR reads into MiXCR, producing one record per CDR3 protein. The sample has roughly 800,000 distinct CDR3 sequences; around 53% are singletons. Germline trimming cut 3 bases from V and 0 bases from J; bases unmatched to any gene: 14. This CDR3 spans 18 amino acids. Germline assignment: CDR1 SQVTM and CDR2 ANQGSEA. This entry belongs to a study of post-analysis software for immune sequencing data. Whole-study findings and limits: About 5 TRBV segments, including TRBV5-6, TRBV5-1 and TRBV20-1, were more frequent in patients than controls.

The source material was blood. The chain is built from TRBV29-1 and TRBJ2-1; 7 bases align to TRBD1. This clonotype was sampled from a girl aged 5 to 17 with multiple sclerosis. The CDR3 region is CSVERFPLAGGSYNEQFF. As DNA, the CDR3 is TGCAGCGTTGAGCGTTTTCCCCTGGCAGGGGGCTCCTACAATGAGCAGTTCTTC.